Below, 28 T cell receptor beta chains from the same sample are listed, as sequenced in a study of blood T cell repertoires in COVID-19. Here immunoSEQ multiplex PCR was the method, and the copy in TCRdb shows in-frame clones only, minus some. The profile shows 60,000 or so clones, 75% to 90% of them singletons. Sequenced: peripheral blood. The source of these receptors is a man aged 25-40 years with COVID-19, enrolled during active disease.

This clone was counted a few times. The chain carries TRBV10-3 and TRBJ1-1, with 10 bases identical to TRBD1. The J segment lost 6 bases and the V segment lost 5 bases, leaving 9 bases of the junction unmatched. Germline V gene sequence: CDR1 ENHRY, CDR2 SYGVKD. This CDR3 region has 15 residues. The CDR3 loop is CAISRSPGTGAEAFF. The CDR3 DNA follows: TGTGCCATCAGTAGATCCCCCGGGACAGGGGCTGAAGCTTTCTTT.

This clone has a handful of counts. This chain connects TRBV7-2 to TRBJ2-3; the D gene is possibly TRBD1 (6 bases). Germline-derived CDR1 and CDR2 are SGHTA and FQGNSA. The CDR3 spans 14 residues. Trimming cost V 4 bases and J 0 bases, with 8 bases left between them. This chain's CDR3 is CASSSGQSTDTQYF. CDR3 nucleotide sequence: TGTGCCAGCAGCTCCGGACAGAGCACAGATACGCAGTATTTT.

This sequence joins TRBV29-1 and TRBJ2-7; the D gene is possibly TRBD2 (6 bases). The germline V and J ends were trimmed by 0 bases and 6 bases, with 15 bases remaining between them. This CDR3 contains 14 residues. Germline V gene data show CDR1 as SQVTM and CDR2 as ANQGSEA. The chain's CDR3 is CSVEDKGGISEQYF. In DNA form, the CDR3 reads TGCAGCGTTGAAGACAAGGGCGGGATTAGCGAGCAGTACTTC.

This clone was observed a handful of times. The J gene is TRBJ1-1, the V gene TRBV6-5; 9 bases are a match to TRBD1. The ends lost 6 bases at V and 0 bases at J; junction bases unmatched: 5. CDR1 and CDR2 (germline): MNHEY, SVGAGI. The CDR3 has 15 amino acids. The CDR3 DNA reads TGTGCCAGCAGACTACAGGGGGCGATGAACACTGAAGCTTTCTTT. Translation gives CASRLQGAMNTEAFF.

This clone occurred many times. This rearrangement joins TRBV4-2 to TRBJ1-3; maybe TRBD1 (6 bases). The CDR3 is 15 amino acids. V was clipped by 0 bases and J by 4 bases, with 10 bases between them. The germline V gene encodes CDR1 LGHNA and CDR2 YNFKEQ. Here the CDR3 DNA reads TGTGCCAGCAGCCAAGAAGGGACAAGCGGAAACACCATATATTTT. Translating gives CASSQEGTSGNTIYF.

V is TRBV28 and J is TRBJ1-1; TRBD1 agrees at 10 bases. The CDR3 has 14 amino acids. Germline values: CDR1 MDHEN, CDR2 SYDVKM. V lost 5 bases to trimming and J lost 6 bases; unmatched junction nucleotides: 6. The CDR3 nucleotides are TGTGCCAGCAGTCTAAGACAGGGGGCGGCTGAAGCTTTCTTT. This codes for CASSLRQGAAEAFF.

The chain uses TRBV6-1 and TRBJ2-1; 7 bases map to TRBD1. Trimming cost V 3 bases and J 9 bases; bases outside gene matches: 8. Per the germline V gene, CDR1 is MNHNS and CDR2 is SASEGT. CDR3 length: 14 amino acids. CDR3 amino acids: CASSEVGWDSEQFF. CDR3 bases: TGTGCCAGCAGTGAGGTTGGGTGGGACAGTGAGCAGTTCTTC.

The rearrangement joins TRBV7-2 to TRBJ2-1; 7 positions agree with TRBD1. The length of the CDR3 is 16 residues. CDR1 and CDR2 from the germline V gene are SGHTA and FQGNSA. J gave up 2 bases and V 3 bases, and 7 bases lay outside the gene matches. CDR3 DNA: TGTGCCAGCAGCTTGCGGGCAGGGGGTACCTACAATGAGCAGTTCTTC. This codes for CASSLRAGGTYNEQFF.

The CDR3 coding sequence is TGTGCCAGCAGCTTCACCGGGACAGATACGCAGTATTTT. It encodes CASSFTGTDTQYF. The chain is built from TRBV7-9 and TRBJ2-3; unclear D gene. Trimming removed 3 bases from V and 3 bases from J, with 7 bases in between. Germline loops: CDR1 SEHNR, CDR2 FQNEAQ (reference sequence). The length of the CDR3 is 13 residues.

The V gene is TRBV4-2, the J gene TRBJ1-2, with 7 bases that match TRBD1. V shed 5 bases, J shed 4 bases, and the junction held 10 bases outside the gene matches. This CDR3 region has 15 residues. Germline CDR1 reads LGHNA; CDR2 reads YNFKEQ. DNA of the CDR3: TGTGCCAGCAGCGCCCAACAGGGGACGCGCTATGGCTACACCTTC. The encoded protein is CASSAQQGTRYGYTF.

This clone was found once. The rearrangement joins TRBV6-6 to TRBJ2-6, with a tentative D call TRBD2 (5 bases). CDR3 length equals 16 residues. The V gene's germline CDR1 is MNHNY and CDR2 SVGAGI (reference sequence). V was cut by 7 bases and J by 0 bases, with 13 bases left in between. DNA for the CDR3: TGTGCCAGCAAAGAAACGGGAAGCTCTGGGGCCAACGTCCTGACTTTC. Protein: CASKETGSSGANVLTF.

This chain links TRBV2 with TRBJ1-6, with D perhaps TRBD1 (5 bases). CDR3 length equals 13 residues. V lost 9 bases and J 7 bases, leaving 13 bases between the germline ends. The germline gives CDR1 SNHLY, CDR2 FYNNEI. CDR3 nucleotide sequence: TGTGCCAGACAGGTCCCCGGGAATTCACCCCTCCACTTT. Its protein is CARQVPGNSPLHF.

The CDR3 region is CASSPSRDSYTDTQYF. In DNA form, the CDR3 reads TGCGCCAGCAGCCCCTCGAGGGACAGCTATACAGATACGCAGTATTTT. J is TRBJ2-3 and V is TRBV10-1, with 7 bases identical to TRBD1. J was trimmed by 3 bases and V by 6 bases; bases with no gene match: 12. This CDR3 is 16 amino acids long. CDR1 is WNHNN and CDR2 is SYGVQD in the germline V gene (reference sequence).

This rearrangement joins TRBV7-2 to TRBJ2-7; 9 nucleotides agree with TRBD2. The CDR3 has 15 amino acids. With 1 base clipped from V and 6 bases from J, the junction kept 7 bases outside the gene matches. Germline V gene lookup returns CDR1 SGHTA and CDR2 FQGNSA. The CDR3: CASSLDGGRGGEQYF. In DNA form, the CDR3 reads TGTGCCAGCAGCTTAGACGGCGGGAGGGGGGGCGAGCAGTACTTC.

The J gene is TRBJ2-1, the V gene TRBV27, with 9 nucleotides matching TRBD2. Germline lookup yields CDR1 MNHEY and CDR2 SMNVEV (reference sequence). J gave up 9 bases and V 11 bases, and 14 bases lay outside the gene matches. The CDR3 sequence is 14 residues long. CDR3 DNA sequence: TGTGCCGTTGGGAGGGGAGCGGGAGGTAGTGAGCAGTTCTTC. Translation: CAVGRGAGGSEQFF.

The V gene is TRBV25-1, the J gene TRBJ2-7; no clear D gene. V lost 6 bases and J lost 5, with 8 bases in between. The germline gives CDR1 MGHDK, CDR2 SYGVNS. The CDR3 is made up of 11 amino acids. DNA for the CDR3: TGTGCCAGCAGGGTGTCGGACGAGCAGTACTTC. Translation gives CASRVSDEQYF.

The chain recombines TRBV15 with TRBJ1-2, with a weak D call TRBD1 (5 bases). The CDR3 has 17 residues. Germline-derived CDR1 and CDR2 are LNHNV and YYDKDF (reference sequence). V was shortened by 0 bases and J by 5 bases, with 19 bases between the two germline ends. The CDR3 region has the DNA TGTGCCACCAGCAGAGATATAAACCTCCAGGGTCGGTATGGCTACACCTTC. It codes for CATSRDINLQGRYGYTF.

The chain's CDR3 is CASSVEGAGQDTQYF. CDR3 nucleotide sequence: TGTGCCAGCAGCGTAGAGGGGGCTGGACAAGATACGCAGTATTTT. The chain couples TRBV9 to TRBJ2-3; 7 nucleotides match TRBD1. This CDR3 is built from 15 residues. Trimming removed 0 bases from V and 5 bases from J; junction bases left unmatched: 6. Germline CDR1 and CDR2: SGDLS and YYNGEE.

In its sample, this clone was seen a few times. J is TRBJ2-7 and V is TRBV5-5; 7 bases agree with TRBD2. The germline V gene has CDR1 SGHKS and CDR2 YYEKEE (reference sequence). The CDR3 sequence is 14 residues long. V was pared by 0 bases and J by 0 bases, with 0 bases of the junction left unmatched. CDR3 region: CASSLERGSYEQYF. In DNA form, the CDR3 reads TGTGCCAGCAGCTTGGAGCGGGGCTCCTACGAGCAGTACTTC.

J is TRBJ2-7 and V is TRBV10-3; 8 nucleotides line up with TRBD1. J was trimmed by 1 base and V by 1 base; bases with no gene match: 3. From germline, CDR1 is ENHRY and CDR2 SYGVKD. This CDR3 region has 15 residues. CDR3 loop: CAISEFRTGSYEQYF. CDR3 DNA: TGTGCCATCAGTGAGTTCAGGACAGGGTCCTACGAGCAGTACTTC.

The chain combines TRBV7-2 with TRBJ2-7, with 8 bases lining up with TRBD2. This CDR3 has 15 residues. Germline-derived CDR1 and CDR2 are SGHTA and FQGNSA. V was pared by 2 bases and J by 4 bases, with 7 bases of the junction left unmatched. The CDR3, as DNA: TGTGCCAGCAGCTTATCCTACGGGAGGGGATACGAGCAGTACTTC. Amino acids: CASSLSYGRGYEQYF.

This clone was observed a single time. The chain recombines TRBV6-5 with TRBJ1-5; 10 bases agree with TRBD1. Unmatched junction bases numbered 3, after V lost 6 bases and J lost 7 bases. The V gene's germline CDR1 is MNHEY and CDR2 SVGAGI. There are 13 residues in the CDR3. The CDR3 region has the DNA TGTGCCAGCAGCCGGGACAGGGGCCAGCCCCAGCATTTT. Translated, it gives CASSRDRGQPQHF.

At least ten counts were recorded for this clone. The chain is built from TRBV7-2 and TRBJ1-5, with unresolved D. The CDR3 has 13 residues. V lost 3 bases and J lost 3, with 6 bases in between. Per germline, CDR1 SGHTA and CDR2 FQGNSA. The DNA for the CDR3 is TGTGCCAGCAGCTTCCACAACAATCAGCCCCAGCATTTT. Amino acid sequence: CASSFHNNQPQHF.

V and J are TRBV6-1 and TRBJ2-5; D is perhaps TRBD2 (6 bases). Germline values: CDR1 MNHNS, CDR2 SASEGT. There are 17 residues in the CDR3. The V end was cut by 1 base, the J end by 4 bases, with 19 bases between. CDR3 DNA: TGTGCCAGCAGTGAAGGGGCCATACTAGCAGCGATAGAGACCCAGTACTTC. The encoded protein is CASSEGAILAAIETQYF.

The chain uses TRBV28 and TRBJ2-3; 15 bases line up with TRBD2. The V gene's germline CDR1 is MDHEN and CDR2 SYDVKM. V gave up 7 bases and J gave up 1 base; unmatched junction bases: 12. The CDR3 runs 19 residues. In DNA form, the CDR3 reads TGTGCCAGCAACAAGAGGGGACTAGCGGGAGGTGTCGGCACAGATACGCAGTATTTT. Protein product: CASNKRGLAGGVGTDTQYF.

J is TRBJ1-6 and V is TRBV28, with D possibly matching TRBD1 (6 bases). With 6 bases removed from V and 7 bases from J, the gap between germline ends came to 19 bases. The CDR3 loop spans 16 amino acids. Germline lookup yields CDR1 MDHEN and CDR2 SYDVKM. As DNA, the CDR3 is TGTGCCAGCAGCCCGCGGGGGCAGCGGGTAAATTCACCCCTCCACTTT. Translating gives CASSPRGQRVNSPLHF.

The J gene is TRBJ2-5, the V gene TRBV15, with D unclear. V was shortened by 0 bases and J by 5 bases, with 13 bases between the two germline ends. Germline CDR1 LNHNV, CDR2 YYDKDF (reference sequence). This CDR3 is 15 amino acids long. This chain's CDR3 is CATSRDLVSRETQYF. DNA for the CDR3: TGTGCCACCAGCAGAGATCTCGTCTCCAGGGAGACCCAGTACTTC.

The V call is TRBV29-1, the J call TRBJ2-2; 14 positions agree with TRBD2. The CDR3 extends over 15 amino acids. V dropped 5 bases and J dropped 7; count of bases not matched to a gene: 6. Germline V lookup: CDR1 SQVTM, CDR2 ANQGSEA. CDR3: CSVLGLAGVGGELFF. The CDR3 DNA follows: TGCAGCGTTTTGGGACTAGCGGGAGTCGGCGGGGAGCTGTTTTTT.